Following are 5 T cell receptor beta chains from one sample sequenced in a study of T cells after yellow fever vaccination. TCRdb processed the 5' RACE reads anew with MiXCR; each CDR3 protein has one entry. The repertoire holds fewer than 450,000 distinct CDR3 sequences, with around a tenth as singletons. Sequenced here: PBMCs, sampled on the day of the first yellow fever vaccination. The receptors come from a man aged 18 to 35 who received the YFV17D yellow fever vaccine.

This clonotype was seen only a few times. The J gene is TRBJ2-5, the V gene TRBV15; 10 bases align to TRBD2. Germline assignment: CDR1 LNHNV and CDR2 YYDKDF (reference sequence). After removal of 2 bases from V and 5 bases from J, the junction contained 5 bases not matched to a gene. This CDR3 contains 15 residues. In DNA, the CDR3 is TGTGCCACCAGCAGACGGACTAGCGGTCAGGAGACCCAGTACTTC. Translating it yields CATSRRTSGQETQYF.

This clonotype was counted at least ten times. V usage is TRBV10-2 and J usage is TRBJ2-6; possible D gene TRBD2, 6 bases. The CDR3 is 16 amino acids. Trimming shortened V by 2 bases and J by 0 bases, and 8 bases separated the two germline ends. Germline CDR1 reads WSHSY; CDR2 reads SAAADI. The CDR3 protein is CASSEGGISGANVLTF. CDR3 nucleotide sequence: TGCGCCAGCAGTGAGGGGGGGATCTCTGGGGCCAACGTCCTGACTTTC.

This clonotype was counted ten times or more. The genes are TRBV7-8 and TRBJ2-3; D is uncertain. The length of the CDR3 is 14 residues. Trimming left V 5 bases short and J 1 base short, with 10 bases between. CDR1 SGHVS and CDR2 FQNEAQ come from the germline V gene. CDR3 in amino acids: CASSPPIGTDTQYF. The DNA of the CDR3 is TGTGCCAGCAGCCCGCCTATCGGCACAGATACGCAGTATTTT.

This clonotype was found a few times. The chain employs TRBV12-3 or TRBV12-4 and TRBJ2-7, with TRBD2 as a possible D gene (6 bases). This CDR3 is 12 amino acids long. Trimming removed 6 bases from V and 8 bases from J, with 14 bases in between. In DNA, the CDR3 is TGTGCCAGCAGGGCTGGTGGGGGGAAGCAGTACTTC. The encoded protein is CASRAGGGKQYF.

The genes are TRBV3-1 and TRBJ1-5; D is undetermined. The CDR3 sequence is 13 residues long. CDR1 LGHDT and CDR2 YNNKEL come from the germline V gene (reference sequence). Trimming stripped 0 bases from V and 14 bases from J, with 14 bases between. The CDR3 region is CASSQDPGQNEHF. Written as DNA, the CDR3 is TGTGCCAGCAGCCAAGATCCTGGCCAAAATGAGCATTTT.